A single T cell receptor beta chain is shown here with its context. In the source study's methods: Estimated nucleated cell counts came from reference gene primer amplification. The method was immunoSEQ multiplex PCR; TCRdb's version includes in-frame clones alone and lacks a portion of them. V, J and clone size were drawn from that table, and D and trimming were deduced from the DNA. The table has more than 200,000 clones, about 85% seen once; the top ten hold about 6.9%. The length of the CDR3 is 15 residues. Germline lookup yields CDR1 MNHEY and CDR2 SVGEGT. The V segment lost 6 bases and the J segment 3 bases; nucleotides outside the gene matches: 9. Individuals aged about 18 to 100 years were recruited from around 22 US areas. Participants' own reports of clinical history determined their cohort assignment. The data stem from a study of blood T cell repertoires in COVID-19. Study-wide background: COVID-19 samples from acute and convalescent phases originated in the United States, Italy and Spain.

The source material was PBMCs or T cells enriched from blood (not recorded which). The TCR was taken from a woman aged 30 to 39 with acute COVID-19. The chain couples TRBV6-2 or TRBV6-3 to TRBJ2-3; TRBD1 agrees at 7 bases. This chain's CDR3 is CASSQDRMYTDTQYF. CDR3 DNA: TGTGCCAGCAGCCAGGACAGGATGTATACAGATACGCAGTATTTT.